This TCR beta chain derives from a study of blood T cell repertoires in COVID-19. About the study: Samples representing acute and convalescent COVID-19 were sourced from the United States, Italy and Spain.

TCRdb's table, derived via immunoSEQ multiplex PCR, lists solely in-frame clones and lacks some. The sample has 100,000 to 120,000 clones, 75% to 90% seen once. V lost 2 bases to trimming and J lost 6 bases; unmatched junction nucleotides: 7. Germline lookup yields CDR1 MRHNA and CDR2 SNTAGT. The length of the CDR3 is 15 residues. Enrolment of Seattle patients took place during active infection, and they were followed longitudinally. The sample was peripheral blood. This chain uses TRBV6-4 with TRBJ2-3; 8 nucleotides match TRBD2. The TCR was taken from a woman aged 60 to 75 with COVID-19, enrolled during active disease. CDR3 bases: TGTGCCAGCAGTGACCCCCGGGGGGGGTCGGATACGCAGTATTTT. Amino acid sequence: CASSDPRGGSDTQYF.